Following are 26 T cell receptor beta chains from one sample sequenced in a study of cytomegalovirus exposure and HLA in healthy donors. PCR involved 60 Vbeta and 13 Jbeta primers. Assay used: immunoSEQ multiplex PCR; TCRdb lists only in-frame clones, some missing. The sample consists of 80,000 to 100,000 clones, around 68% of them appearing once. Sequenced: PBMCs. The receptors originated from a man between 45 and 60 years old in good health and CMV-seronegative.

This clone was observed a handful of times. This chain links TRBV6-5 with TRBJ1-4; TRBD1 might be the D (5 bases). This CDR3 has 15 amino acids. V was pared by 6 bases and J by 8 bases, with 19 bases between. In germline, CDR1 is MNHEY, CDR2 SVGAGI. The CDR3 here is CASSPLRGVSEKLFF. The DNA for the CDR3 is TGTGCCAGCAGCCCACTTCGGGGGGTTAGCGAAAAACTGTTTTTT.

The gene calls are TRBV19 and TRBJ1-4; 8 nucleotides align to TRBD1. This CDR3 is built from 15 residues. Trimming took 4 bases from V and 7 from J; bases not matched to a gene: 8. Germline CDR1 is LNHDA and CDR2 is SQIVND (reference sequence). CDR3 in amino acids: CASSNSDRGFEKLFF. CDR3 DNA sequence: TGTGCCAGTAGTAACTCAGACAGGGGATTTGAAAAACTGTTTTTT.

V is TRBV18 and J is TRBJ2-5; a possible D gene is TRBD1 (6 bases). The end of the DNA aligns better with TRBJ2-7, so the J call may be wrong. From germline, CDR1 is KGHSH and CDR2 LQKENI. The CDR3 extends over 14 amino acids. CDR3 DNA: TGTGCCAGCTCACTCGAATTACAGGGATACGAGCAGTACTTC. This sequence encodes CASSLELQGYEQYF.

The chain uses TRBV10-3 and TRBJ1-1, with a tentative D call TRBD1 (5 bases). The CDR3 has 15 residues. The V end lost 0 bases, the J end lost 4 bases, and 12 bases lay between the germline ends. CDR1 is ENHRY and CDR2 is SYGVKD in the germline V gene. For the CDR3, the DNA is TGTGCCATCAGTGAGTCGGGGGGTCTTGGCACTGAAGCTTTCTTT. As protein: CAISESGGLGTEAFF.

The DNA for the CDR3 is TGTGCCAGCAGCCCACCGGGACTATTTACCTACGAGCAGTACTTC. Its protein product is CASSPPGLFTYEQYF. The chain employs TRBV7-9 and TRBJ2-5; TRBD2 aligns across 7 bases. The end of the DNA fits TRBJ2-7 better, so the J call may be wrong. CDR3 size: 15 residues. Germline assignment: CDR1 SEHNR and CDR2 FQNEAQ (reference sequence).

The CDR3: CAISGEGRSTGELFF. CDR3 DNA: TGTGCCATCTCCGGAGAGGGCCGCTCAACCGGGGAGCTGTTTTTT. The chain employs TRBV10-3 and TRBJ2-2; possibly TRBD2 for D (5 bases). The V end was cut by 8 bases, the J end by 5 bases, with 18 bases between. CDR1 ENHRY and CDR2 SYGVKD come from the germline V gene. The CDR3 sequence is 15 residues long.

This clone appeared a single time. The V gene is TRBV11-1, the J gene TRBJ2-1; tentatively, D is TRBD2 (5 bases). The germline V gene encodes CDR1 SGHAT and CDR2 FQDESV (reference sequence). The V gene lost 5 bases and the J gene lost 0 bases, with 17 bases spanning the gap. The CDR3 covers 17 residues. The CDR3 region has the DNA TGTGCCAGCAGCGCCCGATGGACTGGTAGCTCCTACAATGAGCAGTTCTTC. Amino acids: CASSARWTGSSYNEQFF.

The rearrangement links TRBV7-2 to TRBJ2-3, with 12 bases matching TRBD2. V lost 5 bases and J lost 2; bases outside the gene matches: 11. Germline assignment: CDR1 SGHTA and CDR2 FQGNSA. This CDR3 region has 18 residues. CDR3 sequence: CASSPEPLAGGNTDTQYF. CDR3 coding DNA: TGTGCCAGCAGCCCAGAGCCTCTAGCGGGGGGGAACACAGATACGCAGTATTTT.

The rearrangement links TRBV5-4 to TRBJ2-1; 12 nucleotides line up with TRBD2. Germline CDR1 and CDR2: SGHNT and YYREEE (reference sequence). The CDR3 is 15 amino acids. V trimming: 2 bases; J trimming: 5 bases; junction bases outside the gene matches: 2. The CDR3 reads CASSLTSGGNNEQFF. The CDR3 nucleotides read TGTGCCAGCAGCTTAACTAGCGGGGGGAACAATGAGCAGTTCTTC. The full variable domain, rest sourced from reference TRBV5-4 and TRBJ2-1, is ETGVTQSPTHLIKTRGQQVTLRCSSQSGHNTVSWYQQALGQGPQFIFQYYREEENGRGNFPPRFSGLQFPNYSSELNVNALELDDSALYLCASSLTSGGNNEQFFGPGTRLTVL.

This clone showed up just a few times. The chain uses TRBV5-1 and TRBJ2-3; 8 bases match TRBD2. The CDR3 length is 16 residues. CDR1 and CDR2 (germline): SGHRS, YFSETQ. J gave up 4 bases and V 4 bases, and 11 bases lay outside the gene matches. The CDR3 region has the DNA TGCGCCAGCAGCCAGATCGAGCGGGGGCTCCCAGATACGCAGTATTTT. Protein product: CASSQIERGLPDTQYF.

The chain employs TRBV7-9 and TRBJ2-1, with TRBD2 matching over 13 bases. CDR1 is SEHNR, CDR2 FQNEAQ, per germline (reference sequence). V shed 6 bases and J 6 bases; nucleotides not matched to a gene: 5. The CDR3 consists of 15 residues. CDR3 amino acids: CASRSLAGGLNEQFF. For the CDR3, the DNA is TGTGCCAGCAGATCACTAGCGGGGGGGCTCAATGAGCAGTTCTTC.

The chain recombines TRBV7-2 with TRBJ1-6; the D is unclear. CDR1 SGHTA and CDR2 FQGNSA come from the germline V gene. This CDR3 has 15 amino acids. The V end was cut by 5 bases, the J end by 3 bases, with 11 bases between. The CDR3 region is CASSAAAFYNSPLHF. Written as DNA, the CDR3 is TGTGCCAGCAGCGCGGCCGCTTTCTATAATTCACCCCTCCACTTT. Looking up the rest from reference TRBV7-2 and TRBJ1-6 gives the full variable domain: GAGVSQSPSNKVTEKGKDVELRCDPISGHTALYWYRQSLGQGLEFLIYFQGNSAPDKSGLPSDRFSAERTGGSVSTLTIQRTQQEDSAVYLCASSAAAFYNSPLHFGNGTRLTVT.

CDR3 loop: CSVFVTGGTDTQYF. The CDR3 DNA reads TGCAGCGTTTTCGTGACAGGGGGCACAGATACGCAGTATTTT. The chain is built from TRBV29-1 and TRBJ2-3; 8 nucleotides match TRBD1. The germline gives CDR1 SQVTM, CDR2 ANQGSEA. This CDR3 is built from 14 residues. V dropped 5 bases and J dropped 1; count of bases not matched to a gene: 5.

The chain uses TRBV28 and TRBJ2-2; TRBD2 matches at 12 bases. In germline, CDR1 is MDHEN, CDR2 SYDVKM. The CDR3 has 16 residues. V lost 6 bases, J lost 8 bases, and 10 bases stayed unmatched. Written as DNA, the CDR3 is TGTGCCAGCAGCTCCTCCGCTAGCGGGGGGGGAGGGGAGCTGTTTTTT. It is translated as CASSSSASGGGGELFF. Full variable domain (rest looked up from reference TRBV28 and TRBJ2-2): DVKVTQSSRYLVKRTGEKVFLECVQDMDHENMFWYRQDPGLGLRLIYFSYDVKMKEKGDIPEGYSVSREKKERFSLILESASTNQTSMYLCASSSSASGGGGELFFGEGSRLTVL.

This sequence joins TRBV27 and TRBJ2-3, with TRBD2 matching 7 bases. The V and J ends lost 7 bases and 1 base, in that order; junction bases with no gene match: 8. CDR1 is MNHEY, CDR2 SMNVEV, per germline (reference sequence). The CDR3 sequence is 15 residues long. CDR3 nucleotides: TGTGCCAGCACCGGGAGGAGAGGGGGCACAGATACGCAGTATTTT. It encodes CASTGRRGGTDTQYF.

The J gene is TRBJ1-6, the V gene TRBV5-6; 7 nucleotides agree with TRBD1. J was trimmed by 7 bases and V by 6 bases; bases with no gene match: 16. CDR1 and CDR2 from the germline V gene are SGHDT and YYEEEE. The length of the CDR3 is 17 residues. For the CDR3, the DNA is TGTGCCAGCATCAAGGAGGAGGGGGCTGGAAAGAATTCACCCCTCCACTTT. It translates to CASIKEEGAGKNSPLHF.

The CDR3 spells CASSSGQGEGHQPQHF. As DNA, the CDR3 is TGTGCCAGCAGCTCTGGACAGGGCGAGGGACATCAGCCCCAGCATTTT. The chain is built from TRBV7-2 and TRBJ1-5; 8 bases are shared with TRBD1. The length of the CDR3 is 16 residues. V shed 4 bases and J 5 bases; nucleotides not matched to a gene: 10. The germline CDR1 and CDR2 sequences are SGHTA and FQGNSA.

The rearrangement joins TRBV6-5 to TRBJ1-1, with 7 bases identical to TRBD1. Germline V gene lookup returns CDR1 MNHEY and CDR2 SVGAGI. The CDR3 is made up of 14 amino acids. V shed 5 bases, J shed 4 bases, and the junction held 7 bases outside the gene matches. The CDR3 sequence: CASSLRGRGTEAFF. The CDR3 DNA reads as TGTGCCAGCAGTCTCAGGGGGAGAGGCACTGAAGCTTTCTTT.

This clone was counted once. The chain uses TRBV5-1 and TRBJ2-7; tentatively, D is TRBD1 (7 bases). Trimming removed 0 bases at V and 2 bases at J, with 12 bases between. Germline V gene lookup returns CDR1 SGHRS and CDR2 YFSETQ. This CDR3 has 15 residues. DNA for the CDR3: TGCGCCAGCAGCTTGGCCGGGGGACAGACCTACGAGCAGTACTTC. This sequence encodes CASSLAGGQTYEQYF. Drawing the rest from reference TRBV5-1 and TRBJ2-7, the complete variable domain is KAGVTQTPRYLIKTRGQQVTLSCSPISGHRSVSWYQQTPGQGLQFLFEYFSETQRNKGNFPGRFSGRQFSNSRSEMNVSTLELGDSALYLCASSLAGGQTYEQYFGPGTRLTVT.

This clone was counted a few times. The rearrangement uses TRBV6-1 and TRBJ2-2, with TRBD2 matching over 11 bases. The V gene end was trimmed by 3 bases and the J gene end by 7 bases; junction bases not matched to a gene: 4. The CDR3 totals 15 residues. Germline V gives CDR1 MNHNS, CDR2 SASEGT. CDR3 sequence reads: CASSEGLAANGELFF. Here the CDR3 DNA reads TGTGCCAGCAGTGAGGGACTAGCGGCAAACGGGGAGCTGTTTTTT.

The gene calls are TRBV7-9 and TRBJ1-2; D is undetermined. Trimming shortened V by 1 base and J by 1 base, and 7 bases separated the two germline ends. CDR1 is SEHNR and CDR2 is FQNEAQ in the germline V gene (reference sequence). CDR3 length: 14 amino acids. The DNA of the CDR3 is TGTGCCAGCAGCTTAGGGCAAAATAACTATGGCTACACCTTC. This sequence encodes CASSLGQNNYGYTF.

The chain uses TRBV2 and TRBJ1-6, with a possible D match to TRBD1 (6 bases). Germline values: CDR1 SNHLY, CDR2 FYNNEI. Trimming cost V 4 bases and J 10 bases, with 11 bases left between them. The CDR3 loop spans 13 amino acids. This CDR3 is CASSGQARSPLHF. CDR3 bases: TGTGCCAGCAGTGGACAGGCGCGCTCACCCCTCCACTTT. Based on the CDR3 plus reference TRBV2 and TRBJ1-6, the full variable domain is EPEVTQTPSHQVTQMGQEVILRCVPISNHLYFYWYRQILGQKVEFLVSFYNNEISEKSEIFDDQFSVERPDGSNFTLKIRSTKLEDSAMYFCASSGQARSPLHFGNGTRLTVT.

V and J are TRBV28 and TRBJ1-5; the D is unclear. CDR1 is MDHEN and CDR2 is SYDVKM in the germline V gene. V was pared by 4 bases and J by 5 bases, with 27 bases between. The CDR3 is 19 amino acids. CDR3 in amino acids: CASSSIYIPEGGKDQPQHF. CDR3 DNA: TGTGCCAGCAGTTCTATATATATCCCTGAAGGAGGGAAGGATCAGCCCCAGCATTTT.

Written as DNA, the CDR3 is TGCAGTGCAAGACCGGGAGGTACGCAGTATTTT. Translating gives CSARPGGTQYF. The chain couples TRBV20-1 to TRBJ2-3; 7 nucleotides align to TRBD2. The CDR3 runs to 11 residues. After removal of 6 bases from V and 8 bases from J, the junction contained 5 bases not matched to a gene. The germline gives CDR1 DFQATT, CDR2 SNEGSKA (reference sequence).

The CDR3 DNA reads as TGTGCCAGCAGCGTATCCGGGACTAGAATCTACGAGCAGTACTTC. Protein sequence: CASSVSGTRIYEQYF. The chain has TRBV9 and TRBJ2-7, with TRBD2 identical over 8 bases. The germline CDR1 and CDR2 sequences are SGDLS and YYNGEE. V shed 1 base, J shed 3 bases, and the junction held 6 bases outside the gene matches. This CDR3 has 15 amino acids.

Note on this clone: This CDR3 is also generated by other DNA sequences in the sample. The rearrangement uses TRBV6-5 and TRBJ2-3; perhaps TRBD2 as D (5 bases). There are 15 residues in the CDR3. The germline V gene has CDR1 MNHEY and CDR2 SVGAGI. Trimming removed 5 bases from V and 3 bases from J, with 15 bases in between. The CDR3 coding sequence is TGTGCCAGCAGTGCTCGTGGGAGAGAGACAGATACGCAGTATTTT. Translated, it gives CASSARGRETDTQYF.